Included here is one T cell receptor (beta chain) sequence, with context. The entry originates in a study of cytomegalovirus exposure and HLA in healthy donors. About the research overall: Of fewer than 450 genotyped donors, about 81% clustered with self-reported Caucasian donors.

Both 60 Vbeta primers and 13 Jbeta primers went into the PCR. The method was immunoSEQ multiplex PCR; TCRdb's version includes in-frame clones alone and lacks a portion of them. The repertoire holds nearly 100,000 clones, with around a tenth as singletons. The sequenced material came from PBMCs. The receptor comes from a man aged 45-65 years in good health and CMV-seropositive.

The DNA of the CDR3 is TGTGCCAGCAGCGGTCCAGGGGGACTTTTTGGAAAACTGTTTTTT. It encodes CASSGPGGLFGKLFF. The genes are TRBV6-5 and TRBJ1-4, with TRBD1 matching 7 bases. The trim removed 6 bases at V and 10 bases at J, leaving 14 bases unmatched. The CDR3 spans 15 residues. Germline V gene data show CDR1 as MNHEY and CDR2 as SVGAGI.